This TCR beta chain was captured in a study of blood T cell repertoires in COVID-19. Study details: PBMCs, B-cell-depleted T cells, or T cells were the source of the cDNA or gDNA that made up the material.

The CDR3 consists of 12 residues. Germline CDR1 reads SGHVS; CDR2 reads FQNEAQ. V was shortened by 4 bases and J by 7 bases, with 10 bases between the two germline ends. Source study methods: Reference gene primer amplification gave estimated nucleated cell counts. TCRdb's copy holds only in-frame clones and misses some; the assay was immunoSEQ multiplex PCR. V, J and clone size reflect that table, while D and trimming were determined from the DNA. The repertoire consists of 35,000 to 45,000 clones, with about 90% occurring once and the leading ten covering less than 6%. The rearrangement links TRBV7-8 to TRBJ1-2, with D maybe TRBD1 (5 bases). Sequencing was performed on peripheral blood. The sequence derives from an elderly woman with acute or convalescent COVID-19. CDR3 sequence reads: CASSWEGSGYTF. CDR3 coding DNA: TGTGCCAGCAGCTGGGAGGGGTCTGGCTACACCTTC.